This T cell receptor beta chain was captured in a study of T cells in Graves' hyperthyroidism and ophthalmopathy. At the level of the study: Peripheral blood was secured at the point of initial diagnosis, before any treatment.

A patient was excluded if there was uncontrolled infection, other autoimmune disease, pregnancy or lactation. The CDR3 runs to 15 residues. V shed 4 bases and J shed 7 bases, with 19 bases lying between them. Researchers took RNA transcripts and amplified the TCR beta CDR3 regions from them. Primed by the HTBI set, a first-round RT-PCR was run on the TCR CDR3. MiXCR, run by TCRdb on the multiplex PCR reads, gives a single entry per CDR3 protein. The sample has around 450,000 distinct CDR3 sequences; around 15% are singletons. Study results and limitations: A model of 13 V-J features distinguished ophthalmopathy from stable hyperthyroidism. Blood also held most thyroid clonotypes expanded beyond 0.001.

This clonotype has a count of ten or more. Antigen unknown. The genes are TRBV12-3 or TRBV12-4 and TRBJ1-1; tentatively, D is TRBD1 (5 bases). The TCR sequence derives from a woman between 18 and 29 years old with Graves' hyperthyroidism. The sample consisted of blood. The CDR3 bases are TGTGCCAGCAGTTCGTCCTCCAGGGATTTTGATGAAGCTTTCTTT. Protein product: CASSSSSRDFDEAFF.